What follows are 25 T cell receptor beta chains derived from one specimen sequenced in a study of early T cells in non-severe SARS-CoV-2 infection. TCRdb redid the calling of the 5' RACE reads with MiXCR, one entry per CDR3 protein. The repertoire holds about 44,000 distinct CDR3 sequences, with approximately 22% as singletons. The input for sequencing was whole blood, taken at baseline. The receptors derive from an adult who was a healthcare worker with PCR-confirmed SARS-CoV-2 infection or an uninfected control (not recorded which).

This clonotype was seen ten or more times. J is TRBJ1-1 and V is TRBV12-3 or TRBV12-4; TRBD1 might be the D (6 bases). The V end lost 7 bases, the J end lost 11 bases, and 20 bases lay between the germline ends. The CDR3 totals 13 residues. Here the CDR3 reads CASISDSPTGAFF. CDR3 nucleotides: TGTGCCAGCATCTCGGACAGTCCAACGGGGGCTTTCTTT.

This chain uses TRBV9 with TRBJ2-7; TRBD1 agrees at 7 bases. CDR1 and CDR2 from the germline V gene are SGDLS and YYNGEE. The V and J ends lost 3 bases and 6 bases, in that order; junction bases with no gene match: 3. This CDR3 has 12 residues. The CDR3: CASSENRGEQYF. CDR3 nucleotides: TGTGCCAGCAGCGAAAACAGGGGCGAGCAGTACTTC.

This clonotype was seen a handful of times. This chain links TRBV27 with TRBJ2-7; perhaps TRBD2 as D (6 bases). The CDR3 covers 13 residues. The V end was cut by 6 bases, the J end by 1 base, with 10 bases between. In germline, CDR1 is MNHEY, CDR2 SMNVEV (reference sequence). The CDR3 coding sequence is TGTGCCAGCAGGCTAGGAGGGTCCTACGAGCAGTACTTC. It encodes CASRLGGSYEQYF.

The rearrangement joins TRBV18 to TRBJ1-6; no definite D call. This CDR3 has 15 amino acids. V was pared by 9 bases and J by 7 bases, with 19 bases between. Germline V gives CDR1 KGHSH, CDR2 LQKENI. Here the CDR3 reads CASSPADRGNSPLHF. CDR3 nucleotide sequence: TGTGCCAGTTCTCCCGCCGACCGTGGGAATTCACCCCTCCACTTT.

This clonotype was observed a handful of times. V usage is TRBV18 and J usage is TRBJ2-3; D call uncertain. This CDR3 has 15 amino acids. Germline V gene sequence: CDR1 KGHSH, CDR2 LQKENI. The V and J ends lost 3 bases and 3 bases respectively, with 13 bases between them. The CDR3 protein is CASSPSALRTDTQYF. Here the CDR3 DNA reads TGTGCCAGCTCACCTTCAGCGTTAAGGACAGATACGCAGTATTTT. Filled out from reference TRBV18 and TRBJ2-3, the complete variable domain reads NAGVMQNPRHLVRRRGQEARLRCSPMKGHSHVYWYRQLPEEGLKFMVYLQKENIIDESGMPKERFSAEFPKEGPSILRIQQVVRGDSAAYFCASSPSALRTDTQYFGPGTRLTVL.

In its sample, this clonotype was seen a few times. The CDR3 bases are TGTGCCAGCAGCCTCAGAGGGCTAAACACCGGGGAGCTGTTTTTT. This sequence encodes CASSLRGLNTGELFF. The chain is built from TRBV7-2 and TRBJ2-2; TRBD2 might be the D (5 bases). V lost 5 bases, J lost 2 bases, and 12 bases lay in between. CDR1 and CDR2 from the germline V gene are SGHTA and FQGNSA. This CDR3 has 15 residues.

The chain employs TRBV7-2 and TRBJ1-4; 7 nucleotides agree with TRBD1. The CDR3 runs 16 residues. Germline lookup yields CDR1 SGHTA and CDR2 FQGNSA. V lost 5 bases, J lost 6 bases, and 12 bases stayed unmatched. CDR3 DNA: TGTGCCAGCAGCCCTAAGGGGACAGTGGGTCATGAAAAACTGTTTTTT. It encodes CASSPKGTVGHEKLFF. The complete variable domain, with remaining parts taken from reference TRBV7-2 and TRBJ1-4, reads GAGVSQSPSNKVTEKGKDVELRCDPISGHTALYWYRQSLGQGLEFLIYFQGNSAPDKSGLPSDRFSAERTGGSVSTLTIQRTQQEDSAVYLCASSPKGTVGHEKLFFGSGTQLSVL.

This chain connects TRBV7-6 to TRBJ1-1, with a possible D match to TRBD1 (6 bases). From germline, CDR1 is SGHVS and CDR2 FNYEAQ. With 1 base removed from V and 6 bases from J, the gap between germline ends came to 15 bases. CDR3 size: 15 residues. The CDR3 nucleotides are TGTGCCAGCAGCTTAGATGAGGTGAGGGGGGCTGAAGCTTTCTTT. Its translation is CASSLDEVRGAEAFF.

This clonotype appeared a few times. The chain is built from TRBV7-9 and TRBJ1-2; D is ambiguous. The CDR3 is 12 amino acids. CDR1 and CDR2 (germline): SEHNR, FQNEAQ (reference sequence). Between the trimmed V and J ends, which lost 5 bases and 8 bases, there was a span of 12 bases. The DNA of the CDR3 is TGTGCCAGCAGCATAGGCCGTGACGGCTACACCTTC. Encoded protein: CASSIGRDGYTF.

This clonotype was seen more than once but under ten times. The CDR3 region has the DNA TGTGCCAGCAGTTTCATGACAGGGAGGGGTGGTGAGCAGTTCTTC. It is translated as CASSFMTGRGGEQFF. The chain recombines TRBV12-3 or TRBV12-4 with TRBJ2-1; D is perhaps TRBD1 or TRBD2 (7 bases each). V lost 3 bases, J lost 9 bases, and 18 bases lay in between. CDR3 length: 15 amino acids.

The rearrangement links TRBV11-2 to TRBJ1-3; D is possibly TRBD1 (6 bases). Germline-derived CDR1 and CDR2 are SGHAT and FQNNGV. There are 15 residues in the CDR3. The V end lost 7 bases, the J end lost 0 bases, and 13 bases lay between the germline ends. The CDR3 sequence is CASTQGSSSGNTIYF. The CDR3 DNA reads TGTGCCAGCACCCAGGGGAGTAGCTCTGGAAACACCATATATTTT.

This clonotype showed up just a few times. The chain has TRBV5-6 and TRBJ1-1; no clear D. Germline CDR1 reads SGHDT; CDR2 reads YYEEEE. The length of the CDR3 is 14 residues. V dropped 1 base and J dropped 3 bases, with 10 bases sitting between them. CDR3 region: CASSLFVGYTEAFF. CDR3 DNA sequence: TGTGCCAGCAGCTTGTTCGTCGGATACACTGAAGCTTTCTTT.

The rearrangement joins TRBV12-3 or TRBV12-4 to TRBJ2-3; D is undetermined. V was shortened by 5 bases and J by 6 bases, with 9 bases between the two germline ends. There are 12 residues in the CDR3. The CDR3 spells CASSPSLDTQYF. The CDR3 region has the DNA TGTGCCAGCAGTCCCTCGCTGGATACGCAGTATTTT.

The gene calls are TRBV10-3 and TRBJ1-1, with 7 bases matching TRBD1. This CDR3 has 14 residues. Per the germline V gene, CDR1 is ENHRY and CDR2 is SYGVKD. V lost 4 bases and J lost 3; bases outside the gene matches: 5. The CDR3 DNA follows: TGTGCCATCAGTGCGGGACAGAAGTACACTGAAGCTTTCTTT. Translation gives CAISAGQKYTEAFF.

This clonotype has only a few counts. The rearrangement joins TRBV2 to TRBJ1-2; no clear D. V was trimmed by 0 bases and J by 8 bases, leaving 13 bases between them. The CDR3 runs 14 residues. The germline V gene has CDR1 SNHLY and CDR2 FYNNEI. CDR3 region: CASSEARSVGGYTF. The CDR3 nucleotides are TGTGCCAGCAGTGAAGCGCGGTCGGTGGGAGGCTACACCTTC.

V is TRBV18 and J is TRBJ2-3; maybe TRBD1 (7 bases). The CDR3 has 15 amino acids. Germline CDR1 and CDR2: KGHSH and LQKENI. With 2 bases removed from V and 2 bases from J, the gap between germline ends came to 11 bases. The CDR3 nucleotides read TGTGCCAGCTCACCAGCGGGACAGCCCACAGATACGCAGTATTTT. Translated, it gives CASSPAGQPTDTQYF.

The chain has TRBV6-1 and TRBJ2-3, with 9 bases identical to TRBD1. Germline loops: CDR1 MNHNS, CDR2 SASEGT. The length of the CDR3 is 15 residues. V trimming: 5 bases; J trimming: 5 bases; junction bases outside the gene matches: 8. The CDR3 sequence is CASSIQGAAGDTQYF. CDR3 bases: TGTGCCAGCAGTATACAGGGGGCAGCAGGAGATACGCAGTATTTT.

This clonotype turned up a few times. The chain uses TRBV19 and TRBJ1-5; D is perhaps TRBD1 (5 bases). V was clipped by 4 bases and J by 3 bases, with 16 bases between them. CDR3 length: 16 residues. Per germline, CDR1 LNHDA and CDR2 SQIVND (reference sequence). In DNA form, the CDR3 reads TGTGCCAGTAGTACAACCGGGACCGCGTACAATCAGCCCCAGCATTTT. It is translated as CASSTTGTAYNQPQHF.

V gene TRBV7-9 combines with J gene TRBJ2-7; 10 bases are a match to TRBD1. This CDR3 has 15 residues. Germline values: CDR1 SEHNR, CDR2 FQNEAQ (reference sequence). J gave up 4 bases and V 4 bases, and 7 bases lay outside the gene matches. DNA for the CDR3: TGTGCCAGCAGCTCTCCGGGACAGGGGACATACGAGCAGTACTTC. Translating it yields CASSSPGQGTYEQYF. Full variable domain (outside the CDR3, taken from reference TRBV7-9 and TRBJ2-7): DTGVSQNPRHKITKRGQNVTFRCDPISEHNRLYWYRQTLGQGPEFLTYFQNEAQLEKSRLLSDRFSAERPKGSFSTLEIQRTEQGDSAMYLCASSSPGQGTYEQYFGPGTRLTVT.

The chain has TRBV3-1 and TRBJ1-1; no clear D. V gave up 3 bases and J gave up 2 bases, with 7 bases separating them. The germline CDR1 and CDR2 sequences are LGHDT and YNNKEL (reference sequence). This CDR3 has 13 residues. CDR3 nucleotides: TGTGCCAGCAGCCAGCTGGCCAACACTGAAGCTTTCTTT. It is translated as CASSQLANTEAFF.

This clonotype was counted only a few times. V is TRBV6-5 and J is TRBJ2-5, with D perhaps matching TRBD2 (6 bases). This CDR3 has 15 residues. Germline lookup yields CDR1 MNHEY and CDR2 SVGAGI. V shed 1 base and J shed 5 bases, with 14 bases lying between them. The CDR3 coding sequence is TGTGCCAGCAGTTACTGGCAGGAGGGATACGAGACCCAGTACTTC. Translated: CASSYWQEGYETQYF.

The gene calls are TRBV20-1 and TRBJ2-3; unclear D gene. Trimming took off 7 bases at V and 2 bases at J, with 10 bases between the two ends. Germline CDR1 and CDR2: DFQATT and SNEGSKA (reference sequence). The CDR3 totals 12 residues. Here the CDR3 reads CSVQAATDTQYF. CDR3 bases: TGCAGTGTGCAGGCCGCCACAGATACGCAGTATTTT.

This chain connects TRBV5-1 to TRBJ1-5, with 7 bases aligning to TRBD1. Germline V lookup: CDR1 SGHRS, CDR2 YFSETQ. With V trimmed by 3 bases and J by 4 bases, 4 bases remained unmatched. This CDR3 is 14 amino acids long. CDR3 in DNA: TGCGCCAGCAGCTCGGGGACAGCTAATCAGCCCCAGCATTTT. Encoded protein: CASSSGTANQPQHF.

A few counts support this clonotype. The CDR3 spells CASSFVRGTDTQYF. The CDR3, as DNA: TGTGCCAGCAGTTTCGTCCGAGGCACAGATACGCAGTATTTT. This chain connects TRBV5-5 to TRBJ2-3; D not resolved. Germline lookup yields CDR1 SGHKS and CDR2 YYEKEE (reference sequence). The CDR3 runs 14 residues. V lost 5 bases and J lost 1, with 11 bases in between. The whole variable domain, filled in from reference TRBV5-5 and TRBJ2-3, reads DAGVTQSPTHLIKTRGQQVTLRCSPISGHKSVSWYQQVLGQGPQFIFQYYEKEERGRGNFPDRFSARQFPNYSSELNVNALLLGDSALYLCASSFVRGTDTQYFGPGTRLTVL.

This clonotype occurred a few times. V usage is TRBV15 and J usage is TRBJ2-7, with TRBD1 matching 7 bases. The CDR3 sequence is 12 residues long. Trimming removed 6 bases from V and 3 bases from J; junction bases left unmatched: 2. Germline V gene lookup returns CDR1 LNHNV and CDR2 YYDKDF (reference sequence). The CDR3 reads CATRGDSYEQYF. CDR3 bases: TGTGCCACCAGGGGGGACAGCTACGAGCAGTACTTC.